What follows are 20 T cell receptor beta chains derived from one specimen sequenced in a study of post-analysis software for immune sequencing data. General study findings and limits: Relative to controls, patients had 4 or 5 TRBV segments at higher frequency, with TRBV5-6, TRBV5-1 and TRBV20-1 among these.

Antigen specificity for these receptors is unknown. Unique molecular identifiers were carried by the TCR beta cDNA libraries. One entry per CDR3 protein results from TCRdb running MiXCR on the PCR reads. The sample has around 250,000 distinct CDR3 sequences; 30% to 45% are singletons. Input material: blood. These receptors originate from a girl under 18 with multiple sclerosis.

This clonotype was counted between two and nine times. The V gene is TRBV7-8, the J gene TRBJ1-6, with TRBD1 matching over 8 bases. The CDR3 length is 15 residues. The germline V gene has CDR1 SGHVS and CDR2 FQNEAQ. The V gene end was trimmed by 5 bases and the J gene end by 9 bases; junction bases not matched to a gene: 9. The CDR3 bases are TGTGCCAGCAGCCCCCAATCGACAGGGGTTTCACCCCTCCACTTT. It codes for CASSPQSTGVSPLHF.

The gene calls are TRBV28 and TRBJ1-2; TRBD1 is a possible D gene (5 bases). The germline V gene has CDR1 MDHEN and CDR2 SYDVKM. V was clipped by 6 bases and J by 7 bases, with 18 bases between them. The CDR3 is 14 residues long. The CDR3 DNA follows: TGTGCCAGCAGACCGGGACTTCGGAAAATTGGCTACACCTTC. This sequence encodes CASRPGLRKIGYTF.

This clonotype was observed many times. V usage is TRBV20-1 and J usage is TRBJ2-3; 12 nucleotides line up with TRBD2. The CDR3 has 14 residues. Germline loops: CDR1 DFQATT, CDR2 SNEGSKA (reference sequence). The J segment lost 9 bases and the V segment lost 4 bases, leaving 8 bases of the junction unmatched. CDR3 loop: CSAIRLAGEGTQYF. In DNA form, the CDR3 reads TGCAGTGCTATAAGACTAGCGGGAGAGGGCACGCAGTATTTT.

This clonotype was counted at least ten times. CDR3 coding DNA: TGTGCCAGCAGCCCAGGGGGCTTTAAGACCCAGTACTTC. Amino acids: CASSPGGFKTQYF. The chain combines TRBV12-3 or TRBV12-4 with TRBJ2-5, with 8 bases matching TRBD1. This CDR3 comprises 13 residues. V shed 6 bases, J shed 6 bases, and the junction held 6 bases outside the gene matches.

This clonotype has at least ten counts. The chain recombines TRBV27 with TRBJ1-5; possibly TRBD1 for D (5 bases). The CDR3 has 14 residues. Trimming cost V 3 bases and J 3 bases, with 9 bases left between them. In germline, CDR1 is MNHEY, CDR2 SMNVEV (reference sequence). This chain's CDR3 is CASSFPGLNQPQHF. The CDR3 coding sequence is TGTGCCAGCAGTTTTCCGGGGCTCAATCAGCCCCAGCATTTT.

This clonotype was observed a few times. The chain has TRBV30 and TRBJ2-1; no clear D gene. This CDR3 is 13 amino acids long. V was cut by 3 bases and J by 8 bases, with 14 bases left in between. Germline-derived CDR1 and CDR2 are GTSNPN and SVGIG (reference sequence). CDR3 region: CAWSALKGYEQFF. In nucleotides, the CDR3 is TGTGCCTGGAGCGCATTAAAAGGATATGAGCAGTTCTTC.

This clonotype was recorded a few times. The CDR3 loop is CASSASGSVDTQYF. CDR3 nucleotide sequence: TGTGCCAGCAGCGCCAGCGGGTCGGTAGATACGCAGTATTTT. The chain recombines TRBV7-2 with TRBJ2-3; possible D gene TRBD2, 6 bases. Trimming stripped 5 bases from V and 5 bases from J, with 14 bases between. The CDR3 sequence is 14 residues long. CDR1 and CDR2 from the germline V gene are SGHTA and FQGNSA.

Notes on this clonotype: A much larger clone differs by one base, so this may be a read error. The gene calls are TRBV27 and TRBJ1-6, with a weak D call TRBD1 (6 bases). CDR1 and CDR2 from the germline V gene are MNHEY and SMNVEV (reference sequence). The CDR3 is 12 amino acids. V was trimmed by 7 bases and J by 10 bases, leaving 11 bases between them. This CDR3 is CASTRGSSPLHF. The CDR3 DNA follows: TGTGCCAGCACCAGGGGAAGCTCACCCCTCCACTTT.

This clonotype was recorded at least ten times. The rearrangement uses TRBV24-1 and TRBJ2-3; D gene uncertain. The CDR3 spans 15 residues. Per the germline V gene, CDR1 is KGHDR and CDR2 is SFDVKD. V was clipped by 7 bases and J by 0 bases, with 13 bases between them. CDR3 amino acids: CATSRDTPSTDTQYF. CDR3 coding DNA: TGTGCCACCAGCCGCGACACCCCTAGCACAGATACGCAGTATTTT.

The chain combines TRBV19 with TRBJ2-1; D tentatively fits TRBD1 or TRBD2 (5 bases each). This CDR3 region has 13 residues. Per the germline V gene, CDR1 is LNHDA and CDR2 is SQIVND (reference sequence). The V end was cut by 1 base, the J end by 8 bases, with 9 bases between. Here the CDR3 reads CASSIARGDEQFF. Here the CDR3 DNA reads TGTGCCAGTAGTATAGCTCGAGGGGATGAGCAGTTCTTC.

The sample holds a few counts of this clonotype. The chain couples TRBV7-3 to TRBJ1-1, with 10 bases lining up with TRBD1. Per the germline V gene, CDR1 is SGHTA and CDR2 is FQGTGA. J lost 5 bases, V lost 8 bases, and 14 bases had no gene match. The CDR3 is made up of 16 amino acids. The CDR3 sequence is CASQAGTGALGTEAFF. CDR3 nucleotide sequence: TGTGCCAGCCAAGCCGGGACAGGGGCTTTAGGGACTGAAGCTTTCTTT.

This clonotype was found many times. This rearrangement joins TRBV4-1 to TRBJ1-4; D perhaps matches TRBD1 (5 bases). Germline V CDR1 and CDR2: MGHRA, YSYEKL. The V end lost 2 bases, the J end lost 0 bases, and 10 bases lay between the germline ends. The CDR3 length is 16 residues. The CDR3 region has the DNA TGCGCCAGCAGCCAACGGACATTCCCAACTAATGAAAAACTGTTTTTT. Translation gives CASSQRTFPTNEKLFF.

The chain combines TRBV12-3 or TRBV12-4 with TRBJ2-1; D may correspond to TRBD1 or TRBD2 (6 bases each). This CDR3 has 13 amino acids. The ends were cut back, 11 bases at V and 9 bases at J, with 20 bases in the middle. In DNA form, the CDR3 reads TGTGCCGGCATCGACAGGCCGCGGGGTGAGCAGTTCTTC. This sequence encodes CAGIDRPRGEQFF.

In DNA form, the CDR3 reads TGTGCCAGCAGCATTGACAGCCTCCAAGAGACCCAGTACTTC. This encodes CASSIDSLQETQYF. J is TRBJ2-5 and V is TRBV6-1, with D tentatively TRBD1 (5 bases). V lost 6 bases and J lost 1, with 12 bases in between. The CDR3 loop spans 14 amino acids. Per the germline V gene, CDR1 is MNHNS and CDR2 is SASEGT.

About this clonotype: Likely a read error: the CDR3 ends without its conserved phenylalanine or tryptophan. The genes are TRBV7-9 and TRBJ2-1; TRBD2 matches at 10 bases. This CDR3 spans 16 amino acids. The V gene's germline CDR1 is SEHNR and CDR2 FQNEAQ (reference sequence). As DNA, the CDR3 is TGTACCAGCAGCTTACTCAGCGGGGGGGCCTACAATGAGCAGTTCGTC. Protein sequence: CTSSLLSGGAYNEQFV.

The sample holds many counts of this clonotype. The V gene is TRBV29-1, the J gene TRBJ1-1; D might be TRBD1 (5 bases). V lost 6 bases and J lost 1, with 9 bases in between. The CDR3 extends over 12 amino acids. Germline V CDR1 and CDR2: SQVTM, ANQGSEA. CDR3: CSVTGPNTEAFF. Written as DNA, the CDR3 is TGCAGCGTAACGGGGCCGAACACTGAAGCTTTCTTT.

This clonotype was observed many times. CDR3 DNA sequence: TGTGCCGCCGCGGCAGGGACTAGCCCCACAGATACGCAGTATTTT. This codes for CAAAAGTSPTDTQYF. The chain links TRBV28 to TRBJ2-3; 9 positions match TRBD2. Germline trimming cut 11 bases from V and 2 bases from J; bases unmatched to any gene: 11. The CDR3 runs to 15 residues. Germline loops: CDR1 MDHEN, CDR2 SYDVKM.

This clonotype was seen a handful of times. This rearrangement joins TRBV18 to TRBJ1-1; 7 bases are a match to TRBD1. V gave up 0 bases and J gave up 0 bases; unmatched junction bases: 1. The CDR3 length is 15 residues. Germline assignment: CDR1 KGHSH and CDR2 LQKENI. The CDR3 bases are TGTGCCAGCTCACCACCCGGGACAGTGAACACTGAAGCTTTCTTT. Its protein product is CASSPPGTVNTEAFF.

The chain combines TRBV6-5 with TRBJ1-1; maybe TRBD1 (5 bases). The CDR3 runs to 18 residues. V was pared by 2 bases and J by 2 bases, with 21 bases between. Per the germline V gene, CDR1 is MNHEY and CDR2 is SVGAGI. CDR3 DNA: TGTGCCAGCAGTTACGTTTTGGTGGGCCGGGGGTTAAACACTGAAGCTTTCTTT. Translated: CASSYVLVGRGLNTEAFF.

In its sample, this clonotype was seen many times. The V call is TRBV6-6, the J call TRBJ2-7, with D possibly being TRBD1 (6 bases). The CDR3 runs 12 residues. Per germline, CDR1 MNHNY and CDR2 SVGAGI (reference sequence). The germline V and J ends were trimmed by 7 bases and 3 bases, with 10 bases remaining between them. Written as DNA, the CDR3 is TGTGCCAGCAACGGGGACAACTACGAGCAGTACTTC. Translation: CASNGDNYEQYF.